The 2 T cell receptor beta chains given below trace back to one sample, sequenced in a study of blood T cell repertoires in COVID-19. Repertoires were generated with immunoSEQ multiplex PCR, while TCRdb's copy carries only in-frame clones and drops some. The top ten hold 1.5% to 2% of the sample, which has a few hundred thousand clones, around 87% seen once. The sample taken for sequencing was PBMCs or T cells enriched from blood (not recorded which). Receptors were obtained from a man aged 35 to 55 in a cohort exposed to, infected with or recovered from COVID-19 (not recorded which).

This sequence joins TRBV5-1 and TRBJ2-3; 8 bases agree with TRBD2. J was trimmed by 2 bases and V by 0 bases; bases with no gene match: 5. This CDR3 is 16 amino acids long. CDR1 and CDR2 from the germline V gene are SGHRS and YFSETQ. As DNA, the CDR3 is TGCGCCAGCAGCTTGGAGGGCGGGAGGACCACAGATACGCAGTATTTT. Its translation: CASSLEGGRTTDTQYF.

The J gene is TRBJ2-1, the V gene TRBV19; 7 positions match TRBD1. The CDR3 is made up of 13 amino acids. V dropped 3 bases and J dropped 7; count of bases not matched to a gene: 3. The germline V gene has CDR1 LNHDA and CDR2 SQIVND (reference sequence). The CDR3 loop is CASSMYRGNEQFF. In nucleotides, the CDR3 is TGTGCCAGTAGTATGTACAGGGGAAATGAGCAGTTCTTC.